A selection of T cell receptor beta chains follows, all from one sample in a study of cytomegalovirus exposure and HLA in healthy donors. The table came from immunoSEQ multiplex PCR; TCRdb's copy has only in-frame clones and leaves some out. Of 100,000 to 150,000 clones detected, approximately 69% appear once; the ten largest clones hold 4%. The source material was PBMCs. All receptors come from a man aged 35-49 years in good health and CMV-seropositive. Each CDR3 is given with its conserved first and last residue. Clone sizes are given selectively: once, few, many, or a class where the clone is expanded.

J,size,length,V,CDR3
TRBJ2-7,.,17,TRBV27,CASSILSGTSGTYEQYF
TRBJ2-1,.,13,TRBV2,CASSETGSNEQFF
TRBJ2-4,.,14,TRBV9,CASSVGGLGNIQYF
TRBJ2-1,.,15,TRBV6-1,CASTGTSGGRAEQFF
TRBJ2-4,few,12,TRBV4-1,CASSTRGTDQYF
TRBJ1-5,.,15,TRBV4-3,CASSQGGGPWEPQHF
TRBJ2-4,.,16,TRBV7-2,CASSRGQGMAKNIQYF
TRBJ1-2,.,13,TRBV28,CASSPPGTDGYTF
TRBJ2-2,few,15,TRBV6-5,CASRITRQNTGELFF
TRBJ2-3,.,16,TRBV7-2,CASSQTGTEDTDTQYF
TRBJ1-2,.,15,TRBV5-1,CASSLYSTGGYGYTF
TRBJ2-3,.,13,TRBV5-1,CASSGQGTDTQYF
TRBJ2-3,.,15,TRBV7-6,CASSLATGRTDTQYF
TRBJ2-7,.,15,TRBV6-5,CASSYGSGRTYEQYF
TRBJ1-6,.,15,TRBV7-8,CASSRQGPFNSPLHF
TRBJ1-2,.,12,TRBV7-9,CASSPIGAGYTF
TRBJ2-1,.,16,TRBV9,CASSVVGTSGSHEQFF
TRBJ1-2,.,16,TRBV14,CASSQSISGFGGGYTF
TRBJ2-1,once,17,TRBV10-3,CAISEGRTSQNYNEQFF
TRBJ1-2,once,13,TRBV4-1,CASSQGQNYGYTF
TRBJ2-5,.,15,TRBV7-9,CASSFGLGVQETQYF
TRBJ2-3,.,13,TRBV6-1,CASLERSTDTQYF
TRBJ2-1,once,10,TRBV19,CASGHNEQFF
TRBJ2-7,.,16,TRBV18,CASSPPNRGVPYEQYF
TRBJ2-7,.,15,TRBV9,CASSPRDTYLTEQYF
TRBJ1-1,.,14,TRBV5-1,CASSLGPQGVEAFF
TRBJ2-7,few,16,TRBV5-6,CASSLAGTGGLYEQYF
TRBJ2-2,.,13,TRBV5-1,CASRPTSTGELFF
TRBJ2-5,.,14,TRBV9,CASSVGGSQETQYF
TRBJ2-3,.,19,TRBV11-2,CASSLAGSLAGRRTDTQYF
TRBJ2-6,.,16,TRBV5-1,CASSFPGGAGANVLTF
TRBJ1-3,.,14,TRBV30,CAWLQGRSGNTIYF
TRBJ2-6,.,16,TRBV7-9,CASSLAGEPGANVLTF
TRBJ2-3,few,19,TRBV27,CASSFSGTSGGQLTHTQYF
TRBJ1-3,.,17,TRBV14,CASSQALGQSSGNTIYF
TRBJ2-7,.,15,TRBV5-6,CASSSGTGGFYEQYF
TRBJ2-5,.,13,TRBV2,CASSGTGEETQYF
TRBJ1-5,.,14,TRBV5-4,CASSLSGAGQPQHF
TRBJ2-3,.,14,TRBV11-3,CASSQGGSTDTQYF
TRBJ2-6,.,15,TRBV5-1,CASSSTGSGANVLTF
TRBJ2-1,.,14,TRBV7-7,CASSPTVTYNEQFF
TRBJ2-7,.,14,TRBV7-3,CASSLGPSGYEQYF
TRBJ1-5,.,16,TRBV19,CASSTPGHHPYQPQHF
TRBJ2-1,.,15,TRBV2,CASSDSAGLGNEQFF
TRBJ1-5,.,15,TRBV4-3,CASSQEGVGGQPQHF
TRBJ1-4,.,15,TRBV14,CASSLNTGINEKLFF
TRBJ2-1,.,16,TRBV28,CASSLIALSSYNEQFF
TRBJ1-6,.,16,TRBV5-1,CASSQRTGTRNSPLHF
TRBJ2-1,.,16,TRBV7-9,CASSLGSGGPGNEQFF